The present T cell receptor beta chain was sequenced within a study of blood T cell repertoires in COVID-19. Looking at the study overall: Samples representing acute and convalescent COVID-19 were sourced from the United States, Italy and Spain. PBMCs, B-cell-depleted T cells, or T cells were the source of the cDNA or gDNA that made up the material.

As processed by the authors: The authors estimated nucleated cell counts from reference gene primer amplification. The protocol was immunoSEQ multiplex PCR, while the TCRdb copy is restricted to in-frame clones and leaves out a portion. V, J and clone size were drawn from that table, and D and trimming were deduced from the DNA. The data hold roughly 13,000 clones, with 75% to 85% observed a single time. The receptor was derived from a human donor in a cohort sampled during active COVID-19. The material sequenced was peripheral blood.

The CDR3 protein is CARRGQARGYTF. CDR3 DNA: TGTGCCAGAAGAGGACAGGCTCGCGGCTACACCTTC. This chain connects TRBV9 to TRBJ1-2, with TRBD1 matching 7 bases. Germline assignment: CDR1 SGDLS and CDR2 YYNGEE. This CDR3 has 12 amino acids. The V and J ends lost 8 bases and 8 bases, in that order; junction bases with no gene match: 9.